This T cell receptor beta chain was sequenced during a study of blood T cell repertoires in COVID-19. Overall study: Acute and convalescent COVID-19 samples came from the United States, Italy and Spain.

This table comes from immunoSEQ multiplex PCR, and its TCRdb copy is limited to in-frame clones, with some not included. Of roughly 100,000 clones in the sample, around 90% were seen once. The receptor comes from a human donor in a cohort sampled during active COVID-19. The sequenced sample was peripheral blood.

The CDR3 bases are TGTGCCAGCAGACCGACAGCTAACACTGAAGCTTTCTTT. Encoded protein: CASRPTANTEAFF. The chain couples TRBV12-3 or TRBV12-4 to TRBJ1-1, with a weak D call TRBD1 (5 bases). The CDR3 covers 13 residues. Between the trimmed V and J ends, which lost 6 bases and 2 bases, there was a span of 10 bases.